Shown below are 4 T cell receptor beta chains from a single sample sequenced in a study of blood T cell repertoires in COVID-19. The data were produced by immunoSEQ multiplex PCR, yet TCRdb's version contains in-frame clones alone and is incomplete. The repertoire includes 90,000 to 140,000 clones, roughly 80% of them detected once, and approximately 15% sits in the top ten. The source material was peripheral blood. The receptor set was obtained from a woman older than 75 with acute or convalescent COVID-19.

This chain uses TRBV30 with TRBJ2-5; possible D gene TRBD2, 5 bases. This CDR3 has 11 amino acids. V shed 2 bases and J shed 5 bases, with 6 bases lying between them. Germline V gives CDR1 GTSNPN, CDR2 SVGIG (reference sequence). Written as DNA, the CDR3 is TGTGCCTGGAGTCGAGGGGAGACCCAGTACTTC. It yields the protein CAWSRGETQYF.

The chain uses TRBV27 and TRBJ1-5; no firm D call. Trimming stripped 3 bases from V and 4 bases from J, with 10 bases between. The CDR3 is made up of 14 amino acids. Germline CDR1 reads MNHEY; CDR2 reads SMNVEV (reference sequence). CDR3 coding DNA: TGTGCCAGCAGTTTTCTCGGTTCTAATCAGCCCCAGCATTTT. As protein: CASSFLGSNQPQHF.

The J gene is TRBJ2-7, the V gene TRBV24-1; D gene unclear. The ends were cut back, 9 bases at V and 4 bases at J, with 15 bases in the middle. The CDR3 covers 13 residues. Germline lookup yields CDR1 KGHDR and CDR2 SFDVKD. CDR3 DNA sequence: TGTGCCACCTGTTCGGAGCCAGCATACGAGCAGTACGTC. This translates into CATCSEPAYEQYV.

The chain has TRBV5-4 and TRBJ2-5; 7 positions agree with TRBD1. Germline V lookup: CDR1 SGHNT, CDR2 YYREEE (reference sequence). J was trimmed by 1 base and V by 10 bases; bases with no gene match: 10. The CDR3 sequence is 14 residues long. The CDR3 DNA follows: TGTGCCGGGAAGAGGTCAGGGGGCCAAGAGACCCAGTACTTC. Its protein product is CAGKRSGGQETQYF.